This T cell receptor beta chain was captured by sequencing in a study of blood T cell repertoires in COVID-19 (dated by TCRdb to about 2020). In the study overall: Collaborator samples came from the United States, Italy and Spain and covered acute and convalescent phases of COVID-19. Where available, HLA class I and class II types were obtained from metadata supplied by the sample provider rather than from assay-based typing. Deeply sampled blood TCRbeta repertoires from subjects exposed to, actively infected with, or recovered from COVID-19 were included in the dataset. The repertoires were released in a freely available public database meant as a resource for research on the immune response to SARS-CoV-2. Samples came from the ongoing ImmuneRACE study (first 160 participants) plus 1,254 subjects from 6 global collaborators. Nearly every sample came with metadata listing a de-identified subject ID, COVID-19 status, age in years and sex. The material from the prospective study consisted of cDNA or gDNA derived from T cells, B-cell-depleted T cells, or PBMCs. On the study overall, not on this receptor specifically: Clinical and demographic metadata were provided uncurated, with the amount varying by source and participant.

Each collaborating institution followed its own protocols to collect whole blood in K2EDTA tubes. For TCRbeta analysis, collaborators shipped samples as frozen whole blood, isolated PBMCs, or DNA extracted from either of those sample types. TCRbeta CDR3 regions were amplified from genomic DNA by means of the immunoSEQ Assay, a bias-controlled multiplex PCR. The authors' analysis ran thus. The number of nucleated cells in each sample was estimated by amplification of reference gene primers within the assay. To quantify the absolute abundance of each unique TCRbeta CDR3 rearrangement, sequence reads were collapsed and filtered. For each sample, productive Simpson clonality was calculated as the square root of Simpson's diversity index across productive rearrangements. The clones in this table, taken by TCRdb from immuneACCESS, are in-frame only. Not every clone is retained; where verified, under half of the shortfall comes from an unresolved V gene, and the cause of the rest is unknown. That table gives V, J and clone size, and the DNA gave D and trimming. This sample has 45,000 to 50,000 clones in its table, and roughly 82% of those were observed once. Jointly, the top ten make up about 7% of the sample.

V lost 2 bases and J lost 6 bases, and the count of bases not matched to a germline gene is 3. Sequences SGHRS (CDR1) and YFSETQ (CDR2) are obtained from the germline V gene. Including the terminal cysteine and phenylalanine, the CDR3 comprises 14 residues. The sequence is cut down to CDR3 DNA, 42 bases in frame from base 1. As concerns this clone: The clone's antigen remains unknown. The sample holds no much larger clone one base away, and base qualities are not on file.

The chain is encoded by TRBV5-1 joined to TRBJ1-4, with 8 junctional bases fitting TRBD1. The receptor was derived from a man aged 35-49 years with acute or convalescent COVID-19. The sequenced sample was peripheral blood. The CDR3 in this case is CASSFMTGDEKLFF. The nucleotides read TGCGCCAGCAGCTTTATGACAGGGGATGAAAAACTGTTTTTT.